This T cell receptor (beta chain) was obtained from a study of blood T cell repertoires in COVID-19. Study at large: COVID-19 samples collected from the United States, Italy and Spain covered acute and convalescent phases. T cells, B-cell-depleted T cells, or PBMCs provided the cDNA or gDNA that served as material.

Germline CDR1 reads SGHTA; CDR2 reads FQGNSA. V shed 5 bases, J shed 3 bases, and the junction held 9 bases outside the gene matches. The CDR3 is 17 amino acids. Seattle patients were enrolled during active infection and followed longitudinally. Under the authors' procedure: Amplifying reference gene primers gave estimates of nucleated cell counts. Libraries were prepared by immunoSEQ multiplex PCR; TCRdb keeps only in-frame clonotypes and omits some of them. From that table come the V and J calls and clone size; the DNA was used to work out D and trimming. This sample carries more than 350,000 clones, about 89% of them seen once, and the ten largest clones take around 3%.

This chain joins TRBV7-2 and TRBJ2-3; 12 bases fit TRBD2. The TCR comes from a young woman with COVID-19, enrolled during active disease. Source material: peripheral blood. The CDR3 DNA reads TGTGCCAGCAGCCCCCGACTAGCGGGAGCGGTGACAGATACGCAGTATTTT. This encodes CASSPRLAGAVTDTQYF.